This T cell receptor (beta chain) was identified in a study of T cells in Graves' hyperthyroidism and ophthalmopathy. General study results and limits: Blood also held most thyroid clonotypes expanded beyond 0.001.

V shed 1 base and J shed 3 bases, with 21 bases lying between them. Germline lookup yields CDR1 SGHAT and CDR2 FQNNGV. This CDR3 comprises 18 residues. At least ten counts were recorded for this clonotype. No antigen is known for it. It was RNA transcripts that yielded the amplified TCR beta CDR3 regions. The primer set for the first-round RT-PCR of the TCR CDR3 was HTBI. TCRdb ran MiXCR on the multiplex PCR reads and lists one entry per CDR3 protein. Here the sample spans nearly 600,000 distinct CDR3 sequences, approximately 14% being singletons. This sequence originates from a woman in her late teens or twenties with Graves' ophthalmopathy. This chain joins TRBV11-2 and TRBJ2-5; TRBD1 or TRBD2 may be the D gene (5 bases each). Sequencing input: blood. In DNA form, the CDR3 reads TGTGCCAGCAGCTTAGCTGGTTCGGGGCGGTGGGCCGAAGAGACCCAGTACTTC. Translated: CASSLAGSGRWAEETQYF.